This is a list of T cell receptor beta chains from one sample in a study of blood T cell repertoires in COVID-19. Method: immunoSEQ multiplex PCR; TCRdb's copy keeps in-frame clones and lacks some. The sample lists almost 250,000 clones, roughly 88% seen once, with roughly 5.2% in the top ten. Sequencing used peripheral blood. The receptors come from a woman older than 75 with COVID-19, enrolled during active disease. CDR3s include the opening cysteine and the closing phenylalanine or tryptophan. D genes are given only for firm matches. Not every row has a clone size; where given, it reads once, few, many or a size class.

len: 14
d_gene: -
abundance: once
j_gene: TRBJ2-5
v_gene: TRBV18
CDR3nt: TGTGCCAGCTCACCCCCCATGCGACAAGAGACCCAGTACTTC
CDR3aa: CASSPPMRQETQYF

len: 14
d_gene: -
abundance: few
j_gene: TRBJ2-7
v_gene: TRBV2
CDR3nt: TGTGCCAGTCACCCCCAGCGTCCTTCCCACGAGCAGTACTTC
CDR3aa: CASHPQRPSHEQYF

len: 16
d_gene: -
abundance: -
j_gene: TRBJ1-1
v_gene: TRBV30
CDR3nt: TGTGCCTGGGGATTCCGGACAGAATTGATAAGTCGGAAAGCTTTCTTT
CDR3aa: CAWGFRTELISRKAFF

len: 15
d_gene: -
abundance: -
j_gene: TRBJ2-3
v_gene: TRBV11-3
CDR3nt: TGTGCCAGCAGCTTAGGCGGCAGGGTGGGAGATACGCAGTATTTT
CDR3aa: CASSLGGRVGDTQYF

len: 15
d_gene: TRBD2
abundance: -
j_gene: TRBJ2-5
v_gene: TRBV5-1
CDR3nt: TGCGCCAGCAGCTTGCCAGCGGGGGGTAAAGAGACCCAGTACTTC
CDR3aa: CASSLPAGGKETQYF

len: 12
d_gene: -
abundance: -
j_gene: TRBJ2-1
v_gene: TRBV6-5
CDR3nt: TGTGCCAGCAGCCGAGTGCCGGATGAGCAGTTCTTC
CDR3aa: CASSRVPDEQFF

len: 15
d_gene: TRBD1
abundance: -
j_gene: TRBJ1-2
v_gene: TRBV5-1
CDR3nt: TGCGCCAGCAGTCCCGGGACAGGAATAAACTATGGCTACACCTTC
CDR3aa: CASSPGTGINYGYTF

len: 16
d_gene: -
abundance: -
j_gene: TRBJ2-1
v_gene: TRBV7-9
CDR3nt: TGTGCCAGCAGCTTAGATGATGGGCCAGCGACAGGTGAGCAGTTCTTC
CDR3aa: CASSLDDGPATGEQFF

len: 13
d_gene: TRBD2
abundance: -
j_gene: TRBJ2-7
v_gene: TRBV3-1/TRBV3-2
CDR3nt: TGTGCCAGCAGCCATGCGGGGGGTAACGAGCAGTACTTC
CDR3aa: CASSHAGGNEQYF

len: 14
d_gene: -
abundance: -
j_gene: TRBJ2-7
v_gene: TRBV5-8
CDR3nt: TGTGCCAGCAGCCCAACCCCTCAGGGTGCCGAGCAGTACTTC
CDR3aa: CASSPTPQGAEQYF

len: 13
d_gene: -
abundance: -
j_gene: TRBJ1-1
v_gene: TRBV6-5
CDR3nt: TGTGCCAGCAGTTCACAGGGAAGTACTGAAGCTTTCTTT
CDR3aa: CASSSQGSTEAFF

len: 14
d_gene: TRBD1
abundance: -
j_gene: TRBJ2-2
v_gene: TRBV14
CDR3nt: TGTGCCAGCAAGGGGACAGCGAACACCGGGGAGCTGTTTTTT
CDR3aa: CASKGTANTGELFF

len: 16
d_gene: -
abundance: -
j_gene: TRBJ1-1
v_gene: TRBV5-1
CDR3nt: TGCGCCAGCAGCCGGGACACTCAGGGTGGGAACACTGAAGCTTTCTTT
CDR3aa: CASSRDTQGGNTEAFF

len: 14
d_gene: -
abundance: few
j_gene: TRBJ1-5
v_gene: TRBV18
CDR3nt: TGTGCCAGCTCACCCGGACAGAATAATCAGCCCCAGCATTTT
CDR3aa: CASSPGQNNQPQHF

len: 16
d_gene: TRBD1
abundance: -
j_gene: TRBJ1-1
v_gene: TRBV6-5
CDR3nt: TGTGCCAGCAGTTACTCTTGGCAGGGGGCAAGGTCTGAAGCTTTCTTT
CDR3aa: CASSYSWQGARSEAFF

len: 16
d_gene: -
abundance: -
j_gene: TRBJ2-1
v_gene: TRBV3-1/TRBV3-2
CDR3nt: TGTGCCAGCAGCTCCTGGAGAGGGGGCTCCTACAATGAGCAGTTCTTC
CDR3aa: CASSSWRGGSYNEQFF

len: 15
d_gene: TRBD1
abundance: -
j_gene: TRBJ1-4
v_gene: TRBV18
CDR3nt: TGTGCCAGCTCACCGCGGACAGGGCCTAATGAAAAACTGTTTTTT
CDR3aa: CASSPRTGPNEKLFF

len: 15
d_gene: -
abundance: -
j_gene: TRBJ1-2
v_gene: TRBV19
CDR3nt: TGTGCCAGTAGTATTTGGAACAGCCAAAACTATGGCTACACCTTC
CDR3aa: CASSIWNSQNYGYTF

len: 19
d_gene: TRBD2
abundance: -
j_gene: TRBJ2-1
v_gene: TRBV4-1
CDR3nt: TGCGCCAGCAGCCTGAAGGGGACTAGCGGGGGGGCAAACTACAATGAGCAGTTCTTC
CDR3aa: CASSLKGTSGGANYNEQFF

len: 17
d_gene: TRBD2
abundance: -
j_gene: TRBJ2-3
v_gene: TRBV5-4
CDR3nt: TGTGCCAGCAGCTTCGGACTAGCGGGGGCCCGACCAGATACGCAGTATTTT
CDR3aa: CASSFGLAGARPDTQYF

len: 16
d_gene: TRBD2
abundance: once
j_gene: TRBJ2-5
v_gene: TRBV6-2/TRBV6-3
CDR3nt: TGTGCCAGCAGTTATGGTGTTGCGGGGGGACAAGAGACCCAGTACTTC
CDR3aa: CASSYGVAGGQETQYF

len: 16
d_gene: TRBD1
abundance: -
j_gene: TRBJ1-5
v_gene: TRBV19
CDR3nt: TGTGCCAGTAGTATTTCGCGACAGGGCCTCAATCAGCCCCAGCATTTT
CDR3aa: CASSISRQGLNQPQHF

len: 18
d_gene: TRBD1
abundance: -
j_gene: TRBJ1-5
v_gene: TRBV28
CDR3nt: TGTGCCAGCAGTTCCGGACAGGGATGGGTTTGGAGCAATCAGCCCCAGCATTTT
CDR3aa: CASSSGQGWVWSNQPQHF

len: 15
d_gene: -
abundance: -
j_gene: TRBJ1-2
v_gene: TRBV3-1/TRBV3-2
CDR3nt: TGTGCCAGCAGCCAAGTGTGGCAGGATGTCTATGGCTACACCTTC
CDR3aa: CASSQVWQDVYGYTF

len: 15
d_gene: TRBD1
abundance: -
j_gene: TRBJ2-3
v_gene: TRBV11-1
CDR3nt: TGTGCCAGCAGCTTTGGGACAGGGCGGCCAGATACGCAGTATTTT
CDR3aa: CASSFGTGRPDTQYF

len: 15
d_gene: -
abundance: -
j_gene: TRBJ1-1
v_gene: TRBV3-1/TRBV3-2
CDR3nt: TGTGCCAGCACGCAGACAGGAGGAATGAACACTGAAGCTTTCTTT
CDR3aa: CASTQTGGMNTEAFF

len: 11
d_gene: -
abundance: -
j_gene: TRBJ1-5
v_gene: TRBV28
CDR3nt: TGTGCCAGCGCAGGGAACCAGCCCCAGCATTTT
CDR3aa: CASAGNQPQHF

len: 15
d_gene: -
abundance: -
j_gene: TRBJ1-5
v_gene: TRBV6-5
CDR3nt: TGTGCCAGCAGTCTAAACAGGGCGGGCAATCAGCCCCAGCATTTT
CDR3aa: CASSLNRAGNQPQHF

len: 13
d_gene: TRBD1
abundance: few
j_gene: TRBJ1-5
v_gene: TRBV12-3/TRBV12-4
CDR3nt: TGTGCCAGCAGTGGACAGGGAAATCAGCCCCAGCATTTT
CDR3aa: CASSGQGNQPQHF

len: 16
d_gene: TRBD1
abundance: -
j_gene: TRBJ1-2
v_gene: TRBV19
CDR3nt: TGTGCCAGTACCACGGGACAGGGAGGATTTGGGTATGGCTACACCTTC
CDR3aa: CASTTGQGGFGYGYTF

len: 12
d_gene: -
abundance: -
j_gene: TRBJ2-7
v_gene: TRBV7-2
CDR3nt: TGTGCCAGCAGCTCCCCCCCGGGGGAGCAGTACTTC
CDR3aa: CASSSPPGEQYF

len: 14
d_gene: -
abundance: -
j_gene: TRBJ1-6
v_gene: TRBV3-1/TRBV3-2
CDR3nt: TGTGCCAGCAGCCAACGGGGGGGACCTTCACCCCTCCACTTT
CDR3aa: CASSQRGGPSPLHF

len: 16
d_gene: -
abundance: -
j_gene: TRBJ2-2
v_gene: TRBV9
CDR3nt: TGTGCCAGCAGGTGGGGGGCTAGCGGGAACACCGGGGAGCTGTTTTTT
CDR3aa: CASRWGASGNTGELFF

len: 14
d_gene: TRBD1
abundance: once
j_gene: TRBJ1-1
v_gene: TRBV6-1
CDR3nt: TGTGCCAGCGCACAGGGGGCGATGAACACTGAAGCTTTCTTT
CDR3aa: CASAQGAMNTEAFF

len: 15
d_gene: -
abundance: -
j_gene: TRBJ1-4
v_gene: TRBV18
CDR3nt: TGTGCCAGCTCGCCGGGACTCGGCGGGGAGGAAAAACTGTTTTTT
CDR3aa: CASSPGLGGEEKLFF

len: 15
d_gene: TRBD1
abundance: -
j_gene: TRBJ2-1
v_gene: TRBV15
CDR3nt: TGTGCCACCAGCAGGAGTGGGACAGGGGGCGATGAGCAGTTCTTC
CDR3aa: CATSRSGTGGDEQFF

len: 14
d_gene: -
abundance: -
j_gene: TRBJ1-4
v_gene: TRBV19
CDR3nt: TGTGCCAGTACTGCCGGGTTCAATAATGAAAAACTGTTTTTT
CDR3aa: CASTAGFNNEKLFF

len: 15
d_gene: TRBD2
abundance: -
j_gene: TRBJ2-1
v_gene: TRBV3-1/TRBV3-2
CDR3nt: TGTGCCAGCAGCGATTTTCCGGGACTAGAAAATGAGCAGTTCTTC
CDR3aa: CASSDFPGLENEQFF

len: 14
d_gene: -
abundance: -
j_gene: TRBJ1-2
v_gene: TRBV4-1
CDR3nt: TGCGCCAGCAGTTTAAACAGACAGCCTAGAGGCTACACCTTC
CDR3aa: CASSLNRQPRGYTF

len: 15
d_gene: -
abundance: -
j_gene: TRBJ2-7
v_gene: TRBV5-1
CDR3nt: TGCGCCAGCAGCTTGGGGCTAGGGAGCTCCTACGAGCAGTACTTC
CDR3aa: CASSLGLGSSYEQYF

len: 15
d_gene: TRBD1
abundance: -
j_gene: TRBJ1-5
v_gene: TRBV19
CDR3nt: TGTGCCAGTAGTGTTACCGGGACAGGGACTCAGCCCCAGCATTTT
CDR3aa: CASSVTGTGTQPQHF

len: 15
d_gene: TRBD1
abundance: -
j_gene: TRBJ1-2
v_gene: TRBV4-1
CDR3nt: TGCGCCAGCAGCCTAGGGACAGGGGAATTTTATGGCTACACCTTC
CDR3aa: CASSLGTGEFYGYTF

len: 18
d_gene: -
abundance: -
j_gene: TRBJ1-2
v_gene: TRBV7-9
CDR3nt: TGTGCCAGCAGCTTAAGTAAAGTAGGGCTGGCAGGGGCGTATGGCTACACCTTC
CDR3aa: CASSLSKVGLAGAYGYTF

len: 15
d_gene: -
abundance: -
j_gene: TRBJ2-5
v_gene: TRBV7-6
CDR3nt: TGTGCCAGCAGCTTAGCGCAGGCAGGCGGGGAGACCCAGTACTTC
CDR3aa: CASSLAQAGGETQYF

len: 15
d_gene: -
abundance: -
j_gene: TRBJ1-5
v_gene: TRBV2
CDR3nt: TGTGCCAGCAGTTCGGGGGACTATAGCAATCAGCCCCAGCATTTT
CDR3aa: CASSSGDYSNQPQHF

len: 15
d_gene: -
abundance: -
j_gene: TRBJ1-6
v_gene: TRBV6-5
CDR3nt: TGTGCCAGCACCCAGGGGAGAGTTTATAATTCACCCCTCCACTTT
CDR3aa: CASTQGRVYNSPLHF

len: 16
d_gene: -
abundance: -
j_gene: TRBJ2-2
v_gene: TRBV5-1
CDR3nt: TGCGCCAGCAGCGGTTCAGGGGGGACTCAGGCCGGGGAGCTGTTTTTT
CDR3aa: CASSGSGGTQAGELFF